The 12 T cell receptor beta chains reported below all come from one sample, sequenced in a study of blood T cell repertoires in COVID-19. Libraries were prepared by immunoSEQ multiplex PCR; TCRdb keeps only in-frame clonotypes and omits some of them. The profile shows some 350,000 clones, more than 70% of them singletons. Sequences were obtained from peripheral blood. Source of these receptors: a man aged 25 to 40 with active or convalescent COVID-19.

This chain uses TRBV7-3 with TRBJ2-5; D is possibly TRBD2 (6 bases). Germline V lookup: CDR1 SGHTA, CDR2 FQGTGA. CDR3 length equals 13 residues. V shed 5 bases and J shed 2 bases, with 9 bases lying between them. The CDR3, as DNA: TGTGCCAGCAGCCGTAGCGGACAAGAGACCCAGTACTTC. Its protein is CASSRSGQETQYF.

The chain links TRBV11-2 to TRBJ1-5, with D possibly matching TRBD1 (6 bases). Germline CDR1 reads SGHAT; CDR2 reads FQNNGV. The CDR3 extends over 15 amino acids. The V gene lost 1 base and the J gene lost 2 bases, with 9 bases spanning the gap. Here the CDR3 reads CASSLAQGGNQPQHF. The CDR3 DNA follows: TGTGCCAGCAGCTTAGCACAGGGTGGCAATCAGCCCCAGCATTTT.

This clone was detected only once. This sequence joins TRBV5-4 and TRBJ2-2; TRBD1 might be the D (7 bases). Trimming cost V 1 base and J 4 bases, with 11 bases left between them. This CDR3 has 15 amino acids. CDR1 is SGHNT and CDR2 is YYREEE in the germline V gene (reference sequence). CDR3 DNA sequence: TGTGCCAGCAGCTTGTCCCAGGGGGGCACCGGGGAGCTGTTTTTT. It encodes CASSLSQGGTGELFF.

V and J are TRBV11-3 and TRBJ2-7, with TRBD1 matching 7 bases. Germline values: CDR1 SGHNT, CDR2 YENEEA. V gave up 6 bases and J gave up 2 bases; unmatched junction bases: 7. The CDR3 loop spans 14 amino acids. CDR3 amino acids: CASSQDRETYEQYF. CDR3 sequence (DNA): TGTGCCAGCAGTCAAGACAGGGAAACCTACGAGCAGTACTTC.

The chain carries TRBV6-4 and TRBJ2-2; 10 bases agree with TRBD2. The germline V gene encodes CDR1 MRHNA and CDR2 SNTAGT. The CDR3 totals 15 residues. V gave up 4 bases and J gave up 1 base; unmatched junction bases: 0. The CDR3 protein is CASSGTSGNTGELFF. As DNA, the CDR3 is TGTGCCAGCAGTGGGACTAGCGGGAACACCGGGGAGCTGTTTTTT.

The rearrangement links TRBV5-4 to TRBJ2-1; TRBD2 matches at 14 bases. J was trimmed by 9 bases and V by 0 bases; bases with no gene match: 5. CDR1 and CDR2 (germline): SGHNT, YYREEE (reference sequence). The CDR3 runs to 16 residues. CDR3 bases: TGTGCCAGCAGCTTGGGAGGGACTAGCGGGGGCCTTGAGCAGTTCTTC. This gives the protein CASSLGGTSGGLEQFF.

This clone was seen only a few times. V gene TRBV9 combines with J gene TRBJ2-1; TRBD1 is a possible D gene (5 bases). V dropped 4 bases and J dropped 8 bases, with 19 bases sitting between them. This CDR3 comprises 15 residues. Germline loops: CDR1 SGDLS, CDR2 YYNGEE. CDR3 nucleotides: TGTGCCAGCAGCCCCCGATCGGCAGGGTGGCATGAGCAGTTCTTC. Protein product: CASSPRSAGWHEQFF.

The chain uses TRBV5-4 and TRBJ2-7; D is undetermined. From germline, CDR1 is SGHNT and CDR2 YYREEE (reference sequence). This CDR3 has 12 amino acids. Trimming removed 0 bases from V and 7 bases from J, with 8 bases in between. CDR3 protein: CASSLAFREQYF. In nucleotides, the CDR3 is TGTGCCAGCAGCTTGGCCTTTCGTGAGCAGTACTTC.

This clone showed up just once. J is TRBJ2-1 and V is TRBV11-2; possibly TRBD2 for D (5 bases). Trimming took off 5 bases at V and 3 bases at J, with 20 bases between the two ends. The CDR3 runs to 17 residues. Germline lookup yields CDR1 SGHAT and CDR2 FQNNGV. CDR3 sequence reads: CASSPSQRGGLYNEQFF. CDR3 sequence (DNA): TGTGCCAGCAGCCCCTCCCAACGGGGTGGGCTCTACAATGAGCAGTTCTTC.

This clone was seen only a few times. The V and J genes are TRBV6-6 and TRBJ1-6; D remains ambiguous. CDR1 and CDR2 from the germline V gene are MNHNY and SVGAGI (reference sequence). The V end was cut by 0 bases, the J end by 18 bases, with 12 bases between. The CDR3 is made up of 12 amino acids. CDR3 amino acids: CASSYSEGGPHF. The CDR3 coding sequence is TGTGCCAGCAGTTACTCCGAGGGAGGGCCCCACTTT.

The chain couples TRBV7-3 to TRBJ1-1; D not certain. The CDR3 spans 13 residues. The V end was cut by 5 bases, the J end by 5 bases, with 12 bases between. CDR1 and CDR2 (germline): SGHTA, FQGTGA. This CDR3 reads CASSPGVQTEAFF. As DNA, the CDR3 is TGTGCCAGCAGCCCGGGAGTGCAGACTGAAGCTTTCTTT. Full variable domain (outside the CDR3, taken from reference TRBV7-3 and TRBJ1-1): GAGVSQTPSNKVTEKGKYVELRCDPISGHTALYWYRQSLGQGPEFLIYFQGTGAADDSGLPNDRFFAVRPEGSVSTLKIQRTERGDSAVYLCASSPGVQTEAFFGQGTRLTVV.

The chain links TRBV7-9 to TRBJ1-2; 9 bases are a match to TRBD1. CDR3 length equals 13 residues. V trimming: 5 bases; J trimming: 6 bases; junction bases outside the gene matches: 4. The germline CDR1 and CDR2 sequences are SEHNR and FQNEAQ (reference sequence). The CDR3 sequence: CASSGQGNNGYTF. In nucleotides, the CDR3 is TGTGCCAGCAGCGGACAGGGGAATAATGGCTACACCTTC.